The 17 T cell receptor beta chains listed next were all sequenced from one sample in a study of low-dose radiotherapy and immunotherapy resistance in tumors. With TRAV- and TRBV-specific primers, first-strand cDNA was made, covering the alpha and beta chains. It was with a constant-region primer and a V-primer adapter that TCRs were amplified over around 18 PCR cycles. TCRdb reprocessed the reads via MiXCR and lists one record per CDR3 protein. This repertoire shows approximately 80,000 distinct CDR3 sequences, 15% to 20% found once; its top ten account for approximately 1.5%. Indicated time point: after trial treatment. Noted treatment: LDRT plus nivolumab, ipilimumab, low-dose cyclophosphamide and aspirin (RACIN trial). The material sequenced was PBMCs, taken after low-dose radiotherapy plus immunotherapy. Receptors originate from a male donor with prostate cancer.

This clonotype has at least ten counts. The genes are TRBV20-1 and TRBJ2-1; 11 bases match TRBD2. Germline CDR1 DFQATT, CDR2 SNEGSKA (reference sequence). The CDR3 is 15 amino acids. Trimming took 1 base from V and 6 from J; bases not matched to a gene: 5. The CDR3, as DNA: TGCAGTGCTAGAGTGGTGGGACTAGCGGCCAATGAGCAGTTCTTC. This gives the protein CSARVVGLAANEQFF.

This clonotype is medium-sized by share. The V gene is TRBV14, the J gene TRBJ2-4; D call uncertain. This CDR3 contains 13 residues. The V gene's germline CDR1 is SGHDN and CDR2 FVKESK. V was clipped by 1 base and J by 6 bases, with 7 bases between them. CDR3: CASSQAWGNIQYF. For the CDR3, the DNA is TGTGCCAGCAGCCAAGCTTGGGGAAACATTCAGTACTTC.

This clonotype was recorded many times. The V call is TRBV5-1, the J call TRBJ2-3; D is perhaps TRBD2 (6 bases). Trimming pared 4 bases from V and 2 bases from J, leaving 14 bases between. The CDR3 is 15 amino acids. Germline-derived CDR1 and CDR2 are SGHRS and YFSETQ. CDR3 residues: CASSTGGVNTDTQYF. In DNA form, the CDR3 reads TGCGCCAGCAGCACTGGCGGGGTCAACACAGATACGCAGTATTTT.

This sequence joins TRBV2 and TRBJ2-4, with no clear D. This CDR3 is built from 15 residues. Trimming shortened V by 4 bases and J by 2 bases, and 12 bases separated the two germline ends. Germline lookup yields CDR1 SNHLY and CDR2 FYNNEI. In DNA form, the CDR3 reads TGTGCCAGCAGTGTTTTAGGGCTGACCAAAAACATTCAGTACTTC. This gives the protein CASSVLGLTKNIQYF.

In this sample, this clonotype is medium-sized. CDR3 loop: CSGQRDTEAFF. CDR3 bases: TGCAGCGGACAGAGAGACACTGAAGCTTTCTTT. The chain joins TRBV29-1 to TRBJ1-1, with D possibly being TRBD1 (5 bases). Trimming cost V 7 bases and J 3 bases, with 9 bases left between them. The CDR3 extends over 11 amino acids. CDR1 SQVTM and CDR2 ANQGSEA come from the germline V gene. The full variable domain, in which reference TRBV29-1 and TRBJ1-1 provide the parts outside the CDR3, is SAVISQKPSRDICQRGTSLTIQCQVDSQVTMMFWYRQQPGQSLTLIATANQGSEATYESGFVIDKFPISRPNLTFSTLTVSNMSPEDSSIYLCSGQRDTEAFFGQGTRLTVV.

At least ten counts were recorded for this clonotype. The chain carries TRBV29-1 and TRBJ2-6, with TRBD1 matching over 7 bases. The CDR3 runs to 15 residues. In germline, CDR1 is SQVTM, CDR2 ANQGSEA. The J segment lost 2 bases and the V segment lost 2 bases, leaving 3 bases of the junction unmatched. The CDR3 bases are TGCAGCGTTGAAAGACAGGGAACTGGGGCCAACGTCCTGACTTTC. Translation gives CSVERQGTGANVLTF.

This clonotype was recorded many times. The chain is built from TRBV5-6 and TRBJ2-3, with unresolved D. Germline V gene sequence: CDR1 SGHDT, CDR2 YYEEEE. Between the trimmed V and J ends, which lost 0 bases and 0 bases, there was a span of 11 bases. This CDR3 spans 16 amino acids. The CDR3 loop reads CASSLVAALSTDTQYF. CDR3 nucleotides: TGTGCCAGCAGCTTGGTTGCGGCTCTTAGCACAGATACGCAGTATTTT. The full variable domain, completed using reference TRBV5-6 and TRBJ2-3, is DAGVTQSPTHLIKTRGQQVTLRCSPKSGHDTVSWYQQALGQGPQFIFQYYEEEERQRGNFPDRFSGHQFPNYSSELNVNALLLGDSALYLCASSLVAALSTDTQYFGPGTRLTVL.

CDR3 residues: CASRDRQNTEAFF. In nucleotides, the CDR3 is TGTGCCAGCAGAGATCGGCAGAACACTGAAGCTTTCTTT. This sequence joins TRBV12-3 or TRBV12-4 and TRBJ1-1; D gene unclear. V was shortened by 6 bases and J by 1 base, with 9 bases between the two germline ends. This CDR3 contains 13 residues.

This clonotype was counted ten times or more. CDR3 sequence: CSATLAGERTGELFF. The CDR3 bases are TGCAGTGCTACCCTAGCGGGAGAGCGCACCGGGGAGCTGTTTTTT. J is TRBJ2-2 and V is TRBV20-1; the match to TRBD2 covers 10 bases. V lost 4 bases and J lost 4; bases outside the gene matches: 6. From germline, CDR1 is DFQATT and CDR2 SNEGSKA (reference sequence). The CDR3 has 15 amino acids.

This clonotype appeared a few times. The rearrangement uses TRBV9 and TRBJ2-1, with TRBD1 identical over 7 bases. The V segment lost 0 bases and the J segment 8 bases; nucleotides outside the gene matches: 8. Germline-derived CDR1 and CDR2 are SGDLS and YYNGEE. CDR3 length equals 15 residues. CDR3 sequence: CASSVGPGGSDEQFF. The CDR3 bases are TGTGCCAGCAGCGTAGGGCCAGGGGGTAGCGATGAGCAGTTCTTC.

This clonotype was seen repeatedly, ten times or more. The V and J genes are TRBV4-1 and TRBJ2-6, with D possibly being TRBD2 (5 bases). CDR3 length equals 17 residues. Germline V gives CDR1 MGHRA, CDR2 YSYEKL. V lost 0 bases to trimming and J lost 1 base, with 10 bases between them. CDR3 nucleotide sequence: TGCGCCAGCAGCCAAGATAGTTCGGGGTCTGGGGCCAACGTCCTGACTTTC. Encoded protein: CASSQDSSGSGANVLTF.

This clonotype was recorded many times. The chain joins TRBV6-2 or TRBV6-3 to TRBJ2-1; no reliable D call. The CDR3 consists of 18 residues. Per germline, CDR1 MNHEY and CDR2 SVGEGT. V was cut by 3 bases and J by 2 bases, with 20 bases left in between. In nucleotides, the CDR3 is TGTGCCAGCAGTTATTCTGGACGGACCTTAAGGACCTACAATGAGCAGTTCTTC. It yields the protein CASSYSGRTLRTYNEQFF.

In this sample, this clonotype turned up many times. The V gene is TRBV20-1, the J gene TRBJ2-7, with TRBD2 matching over 13 bases. Germline values: CDR1 DFQATT, CDR2 SNEGSKA (reference sequence). The CDR3 runs 15 residues. Trimming removed 1 base from V and 1 base from J; junction bases left unmatched: 1. The CDR3 DNA reads TGCAGTGCTAGAGGGGGACTAGCGGGGTCCTACGAGCAGTACTTC. Translation gives CSARGGLAGSYEQYF.

This clonotype was counted many times. The V and J genes are TRBV30 and TRBJ2-5, with D unclear. Germline CDR1 reads GTSNPN; CDR2 reads SVGIG (reference sequence). The V and J ends lost 3 bases and 1 base respectively, with 9 bases between them. The CDR3 consists of 13 residues. CDR3 DNA: TGTGCCTGGAGCGCTGGGTCCCAAGAGACCCAGTACTTC. This sequence encodes CAWSAGSQETQYF.

The genes are TRBV7-2 and TRBJ2-5; 11 bases match TRBD2. CDR1 SGHTA and CDR2 FQGNSA come from the germline V gene. The CDR3 consists of 15 residues. The junction had 13 bases not matched to a gene; V was cut back by 9 bases and J by 7 bases. CDR3 DNA: TGTGCCAGTGCTACTAGCGGGGGCACAATGTTGACCCAGTACTTC. Protein: CASATSGGTMLTQYF.

Only one count was recorded for this clonotype. This chain's CDR3 is CASSSGTSYNEQFF. CDR3 bases: TGTGCCAGCTCTAGCGGGACGTCCTACAATGAGCAGTTCTTC. This rearrangement joins TRBV27 to TRBJ2-1, with 9 nucleotides matching TRBD2. Germline CDR1 MNHEY, CDR2 SMNVEV (reference sequence). CDR3 length: 14 amino acids. J lost 1 base, V lost 8 bases, and 3 bases had no gene match.

Details on this clonotype: This likely came from a read error, as a far larger clone is one base away. This rearrangement joins TRBV5-1 to TRBJ2-7; no firm D call. The germline V and J ends were trimmed by 0 bases and 7 bases, with 17 bases remaining between them. The CDR3 is 15 amino acids. Germline loops: CDR1 SGHRS, CDR2 YFSETQ. This CDR3 reads CASSLVPGSYNEQYF. In nucleotides, the CDR3 is TGCGCCAGCAGCTTGGTACCCGGCTCCTACAATGAGCAGTACTTC.